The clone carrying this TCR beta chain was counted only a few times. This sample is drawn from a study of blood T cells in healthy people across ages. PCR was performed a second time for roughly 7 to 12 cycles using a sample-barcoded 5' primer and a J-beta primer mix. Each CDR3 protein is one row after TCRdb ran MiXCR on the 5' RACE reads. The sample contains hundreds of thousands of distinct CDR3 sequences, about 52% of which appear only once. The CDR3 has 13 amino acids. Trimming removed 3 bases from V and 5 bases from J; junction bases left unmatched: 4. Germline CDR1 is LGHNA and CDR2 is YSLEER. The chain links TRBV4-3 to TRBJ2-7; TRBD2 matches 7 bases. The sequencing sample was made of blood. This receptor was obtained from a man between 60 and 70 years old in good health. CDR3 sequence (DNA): TGCGCCAGCAGCCACGGACTAGGGGACGAGCAGTACTTC. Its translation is CASSHGLGDEQYF.